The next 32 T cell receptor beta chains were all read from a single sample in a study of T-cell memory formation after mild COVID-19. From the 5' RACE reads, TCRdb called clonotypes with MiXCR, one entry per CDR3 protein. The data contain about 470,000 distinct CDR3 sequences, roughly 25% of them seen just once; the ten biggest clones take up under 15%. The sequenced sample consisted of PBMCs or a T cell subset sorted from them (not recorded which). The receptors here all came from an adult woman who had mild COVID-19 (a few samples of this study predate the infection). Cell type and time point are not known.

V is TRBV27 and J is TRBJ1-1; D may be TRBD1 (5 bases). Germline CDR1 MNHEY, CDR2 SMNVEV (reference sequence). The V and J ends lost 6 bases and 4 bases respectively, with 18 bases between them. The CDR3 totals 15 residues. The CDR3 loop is CASSLNGDGGTEAFF. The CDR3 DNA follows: TGTGCCAGCAGCCTTAACGGAGATGGGGGCACTGAAGCTTTCTTT.

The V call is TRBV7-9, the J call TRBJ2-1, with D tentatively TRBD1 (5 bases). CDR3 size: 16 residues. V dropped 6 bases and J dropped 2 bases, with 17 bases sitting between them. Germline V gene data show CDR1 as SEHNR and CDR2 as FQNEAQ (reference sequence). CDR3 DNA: TGTGCCAGCAGAACGTTCCTTCCGGACACCTACAATGAGCAGTTCTTC. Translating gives CASRTFLPDTYNEQFF.

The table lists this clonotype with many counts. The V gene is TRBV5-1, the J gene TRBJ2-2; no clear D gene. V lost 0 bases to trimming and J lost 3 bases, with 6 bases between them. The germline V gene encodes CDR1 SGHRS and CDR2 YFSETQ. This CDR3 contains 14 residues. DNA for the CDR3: TGCGCCAGCAGCTTGGTGGCAGACACCGGGGAGCTGTTTTTT. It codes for CASSLVADTGELFF.

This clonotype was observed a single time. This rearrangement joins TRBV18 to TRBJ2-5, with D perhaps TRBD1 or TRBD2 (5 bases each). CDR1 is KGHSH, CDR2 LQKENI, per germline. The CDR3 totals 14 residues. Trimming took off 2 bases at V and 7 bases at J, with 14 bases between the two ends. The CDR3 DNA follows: TGTGCCAGCTCACCAGAGACAGTCGAGGGGACCCAGTACTTC. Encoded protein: CASSPETVEGTQYF.

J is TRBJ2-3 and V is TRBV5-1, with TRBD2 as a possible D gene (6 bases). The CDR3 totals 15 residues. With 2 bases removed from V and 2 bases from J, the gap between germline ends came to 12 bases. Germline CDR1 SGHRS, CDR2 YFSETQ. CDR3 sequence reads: CASSFTGRSTDTQYF. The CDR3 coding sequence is TGCGCCAGCAGCTTTACCGGGAGATCCACAGATACGCAGTATTTT.

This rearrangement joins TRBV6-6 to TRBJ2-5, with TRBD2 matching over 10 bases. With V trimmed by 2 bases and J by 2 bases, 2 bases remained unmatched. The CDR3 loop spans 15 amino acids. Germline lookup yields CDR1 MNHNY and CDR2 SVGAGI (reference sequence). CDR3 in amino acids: CASSYRAGGQETQYF. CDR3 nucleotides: TGTGCCAGCAGTTACCGAGCGGGAGGGCAAGAGACCCAGTACTTC.

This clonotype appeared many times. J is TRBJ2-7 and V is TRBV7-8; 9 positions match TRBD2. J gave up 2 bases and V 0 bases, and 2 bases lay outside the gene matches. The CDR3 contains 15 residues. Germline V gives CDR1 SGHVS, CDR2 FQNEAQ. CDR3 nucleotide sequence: TGTGCCAGCAGCTTAGCGGCTAGCGGGACCTACGAGCAGTACTTC. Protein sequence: CASSLAASGTYEQYF.

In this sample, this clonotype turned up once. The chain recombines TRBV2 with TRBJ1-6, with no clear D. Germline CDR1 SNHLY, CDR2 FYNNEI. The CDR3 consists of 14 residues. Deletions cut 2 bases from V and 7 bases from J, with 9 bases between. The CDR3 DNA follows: TGTGCCAGCAGTGAAAACAGAGTGAATTCACCCCTCCACTTT. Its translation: CASSENRVNSPLHF.

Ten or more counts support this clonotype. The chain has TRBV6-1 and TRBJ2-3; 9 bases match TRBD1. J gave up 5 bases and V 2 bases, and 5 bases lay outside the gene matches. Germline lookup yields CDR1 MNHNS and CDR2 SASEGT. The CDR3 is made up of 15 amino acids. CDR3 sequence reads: CASSERTGEGDTQYF. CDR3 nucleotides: TGTGCCAGCAGTGAACGGACAGGGGAGGGAGATACGCAGTATTTT.

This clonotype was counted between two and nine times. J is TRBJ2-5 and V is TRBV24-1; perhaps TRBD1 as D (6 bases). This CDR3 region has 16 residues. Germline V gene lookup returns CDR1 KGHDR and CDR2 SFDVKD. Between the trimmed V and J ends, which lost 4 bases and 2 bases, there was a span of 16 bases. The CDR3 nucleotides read TGTGCCACCAGTGAGGCGACAGGTGGGAGACAAGAGACCCAGTACTTC. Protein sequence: CATSEATGGRQETQYF.

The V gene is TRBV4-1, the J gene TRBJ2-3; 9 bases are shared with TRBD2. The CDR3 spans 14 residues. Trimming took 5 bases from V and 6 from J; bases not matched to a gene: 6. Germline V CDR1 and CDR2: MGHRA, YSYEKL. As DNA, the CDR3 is TGCGCCAGCAGCGATGACCTAGCGGGGGATACGCAGTATTTT. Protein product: CASSDDLAGDTQYF.

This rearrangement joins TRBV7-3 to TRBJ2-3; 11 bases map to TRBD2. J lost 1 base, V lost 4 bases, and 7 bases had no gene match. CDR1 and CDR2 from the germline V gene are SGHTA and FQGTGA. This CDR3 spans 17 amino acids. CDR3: CASSYTGTSGRTDTQYF. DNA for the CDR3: TGTGCCAGCAGCTACACCGGGACTAGCGGCCGCACAGATACGCAGTATTTT.

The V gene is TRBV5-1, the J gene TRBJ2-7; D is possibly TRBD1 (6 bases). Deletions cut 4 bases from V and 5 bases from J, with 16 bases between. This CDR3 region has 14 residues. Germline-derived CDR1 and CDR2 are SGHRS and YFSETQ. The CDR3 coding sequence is TGCGCCAGCAGCCCACGGACAGACCGGGACGAGCAGTACTTC. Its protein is CASSPRTDRDEQYF. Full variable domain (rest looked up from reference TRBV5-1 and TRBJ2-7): KAGVTQTPRYLIKTRGQQVTLSCSPISGHRSVSWYQQTPGQGLQFLFEYFSETQRNKGNFPGRFSGRQFSNSRSEMNVSTLELGDSALYLCASSPRTDRDEQYFGPGTRLTVT.

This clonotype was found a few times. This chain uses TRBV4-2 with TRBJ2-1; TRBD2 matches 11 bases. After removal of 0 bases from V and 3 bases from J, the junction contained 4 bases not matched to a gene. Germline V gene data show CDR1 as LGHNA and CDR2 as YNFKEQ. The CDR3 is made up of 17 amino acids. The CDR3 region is CASSQDVGTSGYNEQFF. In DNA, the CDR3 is TGTGCCAGCAGCCAAGATGTAGGGACTAGCGGCTACAATGAGCAGTTCTTC.

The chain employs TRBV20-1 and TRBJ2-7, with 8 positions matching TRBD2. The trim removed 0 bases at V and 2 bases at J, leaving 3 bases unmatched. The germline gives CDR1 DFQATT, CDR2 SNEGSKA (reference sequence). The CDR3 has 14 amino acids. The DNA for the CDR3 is TGCAGTGCTAGAGATACGGGAGGGCCCTACGAGCAGTACTTC. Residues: CSARDTGGPYEQYF.

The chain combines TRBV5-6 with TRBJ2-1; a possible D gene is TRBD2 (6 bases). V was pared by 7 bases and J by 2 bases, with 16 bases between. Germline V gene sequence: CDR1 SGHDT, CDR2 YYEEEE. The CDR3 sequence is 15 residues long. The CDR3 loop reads CASCPGGVTYNEQFF. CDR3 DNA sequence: TGTGCCAGCTGCCCGGGCGGGGTAACCTACAATGAGCAGTTCTTC.

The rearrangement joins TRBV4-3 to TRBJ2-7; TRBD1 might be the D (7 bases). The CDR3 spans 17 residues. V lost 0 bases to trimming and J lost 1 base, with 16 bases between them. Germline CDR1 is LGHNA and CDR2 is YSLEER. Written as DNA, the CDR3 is TGCGCCAGCAGCCAAGATAGGAGGGGGCAAACTTCCTACGAGCAGTACTTC. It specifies CASSQDRRGQTSYEQYF.

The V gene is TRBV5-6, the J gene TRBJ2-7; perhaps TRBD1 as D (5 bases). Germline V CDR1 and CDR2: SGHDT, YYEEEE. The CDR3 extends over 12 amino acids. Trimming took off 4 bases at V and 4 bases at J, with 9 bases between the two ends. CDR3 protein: CASSVTAYEQYF. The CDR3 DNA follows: TGTGCCAGCAGCGTGACAGCTTACGAGCAGTACTTC. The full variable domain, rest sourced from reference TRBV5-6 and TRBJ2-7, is DAGVTQSPTHLIKTRGQQVTLRCSPKSGHDTVSWYQQALGQGPQFIFQYYEEEERQRGNFPDRFSGHQFPNYSSELNVNALLLGDSALYLCASSVTAYEQYFGPGTRLTVT.

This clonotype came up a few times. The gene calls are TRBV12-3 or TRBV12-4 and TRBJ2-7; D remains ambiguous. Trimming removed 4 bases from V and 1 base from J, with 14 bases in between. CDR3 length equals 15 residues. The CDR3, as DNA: TGTGCCAGCAGTTCCCCCTCAGGCGTATCCTACGAGCAGTACTTC. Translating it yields CASSSPSGVSYEQYF.

CDR3 loop: CASSWSGPTDTQYF. CDR3 DNA: TGTGCCAGCAGCTGGTCAGGGCCCACAGATACGCAGTATTTT. The genes are TRBV7-3 and TRBJ2-3; a weak D match, TRBD1 (5 bases). Germline loops: CDR1 SGHTA, CDR2 FQGTGA. V lost 4 bases, J lost 2 bases, and 10 bases lay in between. This CDR3 comprises 14 residues.

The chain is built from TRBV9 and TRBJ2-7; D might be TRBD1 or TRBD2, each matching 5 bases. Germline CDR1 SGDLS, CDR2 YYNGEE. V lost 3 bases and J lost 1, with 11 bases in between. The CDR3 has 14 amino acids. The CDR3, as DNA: TGTGCCAGCAGCGCTGGGACGCCGTCCTACGAGCAGTACTTC. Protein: CASSAGTPSYEQYF.

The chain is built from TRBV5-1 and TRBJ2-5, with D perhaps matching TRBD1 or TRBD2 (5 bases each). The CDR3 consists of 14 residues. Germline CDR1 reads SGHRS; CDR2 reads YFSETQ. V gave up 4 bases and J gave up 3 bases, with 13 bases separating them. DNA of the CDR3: TGCGCCAGCAGCCCAGAAGGGACCAAAGAGACCCAGTACTTC. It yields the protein CASSPEGTKETQYF.

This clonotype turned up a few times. The CDR3: CASTSTGFDEQYF. In DNA, the CDR3 is TGTGCCAGCACCAGCACAGGGTTTGACGAGCAGTACTTC. The chain couples TRBV6-5 to TRBJ2-7, with D possibly matching TRBD1 (6 bases). Germline-derived CDR1 and CDR2 are MNHEY and SVGAGI. This CDR3 is 13 amino acids long. V gave up 7 bases and J gave up 5 bases, with 15 bases separating them.

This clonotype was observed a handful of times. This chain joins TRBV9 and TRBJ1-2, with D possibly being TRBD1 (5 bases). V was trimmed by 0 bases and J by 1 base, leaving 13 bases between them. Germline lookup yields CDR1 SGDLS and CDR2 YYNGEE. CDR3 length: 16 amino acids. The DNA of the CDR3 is TGTGCCAGCAGCGTAGTTCCGGACACAAATAACTATGGCTACACCTTC. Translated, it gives CASSVVPDTNNYGYTF.

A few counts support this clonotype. The CDR3 region has the DNA TGTGCCAGCAGCGTAGCGGGGGGCGACGAGCAGTACTTC. Its protein is CASSVAGGDEQYF. V is TRBV9 and J is TRBJ2-7; the D gene is possibly TRBD2 (7 bases). Trimming took 0 bases from V and 5 from J, leaving 9 bases between them. Germline-derived CDR1 and CDR2 are SGDLS and YYNGEE. The CDR3 sequence is 13 residues long. The entire variable domain, with the rest obtained from reference TRBV9 and TRBJ2-7, is as follows: DSGVTQTPKHLITATGQRVTLRCSPRSGDLSVYWYQQSLDQGLQFLIQYYNGEERAKGNILERFSAQQFPDLHSELNLSSLELGDSALYFCASSVAGGDEQYFGPGTRLTVT.

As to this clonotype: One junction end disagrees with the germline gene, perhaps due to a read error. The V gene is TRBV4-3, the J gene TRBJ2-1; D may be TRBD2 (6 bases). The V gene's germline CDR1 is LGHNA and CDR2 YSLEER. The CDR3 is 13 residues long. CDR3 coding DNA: TGCGCCAGCAGCCAAGATTCCGAGACTAGTATCTCCTTC. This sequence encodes CASSQDSETSISF.

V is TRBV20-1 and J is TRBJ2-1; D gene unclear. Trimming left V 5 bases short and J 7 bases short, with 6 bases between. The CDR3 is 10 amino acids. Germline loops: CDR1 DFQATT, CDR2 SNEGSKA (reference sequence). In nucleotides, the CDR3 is TGCAGTGCTCAGAGGAATGAGCAGTTCTTC. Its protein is CSAQRNEQFF.

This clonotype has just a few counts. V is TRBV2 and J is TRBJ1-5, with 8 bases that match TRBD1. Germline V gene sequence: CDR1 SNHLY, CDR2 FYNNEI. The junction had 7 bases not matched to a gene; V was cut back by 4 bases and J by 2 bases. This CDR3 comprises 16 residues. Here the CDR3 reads CASSAQGASRNQPQHF. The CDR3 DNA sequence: TGTGCCAGCAGTGCTCAGGGGGCTTCTCGCAATCAGCCCCAGCATTTT.

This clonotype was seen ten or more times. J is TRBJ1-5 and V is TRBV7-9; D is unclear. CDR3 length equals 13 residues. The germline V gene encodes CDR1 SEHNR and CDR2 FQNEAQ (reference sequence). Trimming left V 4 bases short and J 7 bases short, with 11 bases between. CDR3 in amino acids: CASSSGSVQPQHF. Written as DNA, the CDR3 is TGTGCCAGCAGCTCCGGTTCAGTCCAGCCCCAGCATTTT.

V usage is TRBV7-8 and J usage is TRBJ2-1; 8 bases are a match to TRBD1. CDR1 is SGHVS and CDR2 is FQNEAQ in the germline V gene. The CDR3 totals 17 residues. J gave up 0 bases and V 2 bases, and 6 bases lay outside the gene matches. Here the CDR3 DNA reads TGTGCCAGCAGCTTATGGGGACAGGCTAGCTCCTACAATGAGCAGTTCTTC. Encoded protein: CASSLWGQASSYNEQFF.

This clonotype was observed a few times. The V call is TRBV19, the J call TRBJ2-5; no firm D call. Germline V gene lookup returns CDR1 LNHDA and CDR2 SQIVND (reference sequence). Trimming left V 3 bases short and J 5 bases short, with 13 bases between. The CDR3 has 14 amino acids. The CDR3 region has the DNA TGTGCCAGTAGTATGTCAAGCCGTTCGGAGACCCAGTACTTC. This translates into CASSMSSRSETQYF. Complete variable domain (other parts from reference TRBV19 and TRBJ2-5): DGGITQSPKYLFRKEGQNVTLSCEQNLNHDAMYWYRQDPGQGLRLIYYSQIVNDFQKGDIAEGYSVSREKKESFPLTVTSAQKNPTAFYLCASSMSSRSETQYFGPGTRLLVL.

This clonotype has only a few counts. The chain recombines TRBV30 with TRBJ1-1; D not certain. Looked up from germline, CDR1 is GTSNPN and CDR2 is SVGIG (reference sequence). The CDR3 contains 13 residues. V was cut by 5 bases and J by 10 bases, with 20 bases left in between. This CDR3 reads CAWVWEGLLGAFF. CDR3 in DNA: TGTGCCTGGGTATGGGAGGGTCTTCTCGGAGCTTTCTTT.